Below are 9 T cell receptor beta chains sequenced from a single sample in a study of blood T cell repertoires in COVID-19. Some clones are missing from TCRdb's copy, which holds only in-frame ones; the method was immunoSEQ multiplex PCR. The sample holds approximately 110,000 clones, around 90% seen once. The specimen sequenced was peripheral blood. These receptors all come from a woman aged 50 to 60 with active or convalescent COVID-19.

The V and J genes are TRBV5-1 and TRBJ2-1; 13 bases align to TRBD2. The CDR3 has 15 residues. V was clipped by 1 base and J by 7 bases; unmatched bases: 2. Germline-derived CDR1 and CDR2 are SGHRS and YFSETQ. The CDR3 here is CASSLPTSGRNEQFF. The CDR3 bases are TGCGCCAGCAGCTTGCCGACTAGCGGGAGGAATGAGCAGTTCTTC. The full variable domain, with the rest looked up from reference TRBV5-1 and TRBJ2-1, is KAGVTQTPRYLIKTRGQQVTLSCSPISGHRSVSWYQQTPGQGLQFLFEYFSETQRNKGNFPGRFSGRQFSNSRSEMNVSTLELGDSALYLCASSLPTSGRNEQFFGPGTRLTVL.

The chain combines TRBV27 with TRBJ2-3; D remains unclear. There are 15 residues in the CDR3. Germline lookup yields CDR1 MNHEY and CDR2 SMNVEV (reference sequence). Trimming left V 5 bases short and J 0 bases short, with 12 bases between. DNA of the CDR3: TGTGCCAGCAGTCCTAGTCGTTCTAGCACAGATACGCAGTATTTT. It specifies CASSPSRSSTDTQYF.

J is TRBJ2-7 and V is TRBV6-5; tentative D call: TRBD2 (6 bases). Germline V gene sequence: CDR1 MNHEY, CDR2 SVGAGI. This CDR3 comprises 13 residues. Trimming stripped 7 bases from V and 3 bases from J, with 13 bases between. In DNA, the CDR3 is TGTGCCAGCACCCCCCTTAGCGGCTACGAGCAGTACTTC. It is translated as CASTPLSGYEQYF.

The rearrangement links TRBV18 to TRBJ2-7; 9 nucleotides agree with TRBD2. The ends lost 5 bases at V and 2 bases at J; junction bases unmatched: 10. The CDR3 is 16 residues long. CDR1 and CDR2 (germline): KGHSH, LQKENI. The CDR3: CASSEGIAGAAYEQYF. The CDR3 nucleotides are TGTGCCAGCTCAGAAGGAATAGCGGGGGCGGCCTACGAGCAGTACTTC.

The J gene is TRBJ1-6, the V gene TRBV9; 7 nucleotides match TRBD1. Germline CDR1 reads SGDLS; CDR2 reads YYNGEE. The CDR3 is made up of 13 amino acids. Unmatched junction bases numbered 1, after V lost 3 bases and J lost 7 bases. The CDR3 DNA follows: TGTGCCAGCAGCGAGACAGGGAATTCACCCCTCCACTTT. Its protein product is CASSETGNSPLHF.

The chain recombines TRBV7-9 with TRBJ2-7; D might be TRBD2 (5 bases). The CDR3 has 13 amino acids. Germline assignment: CDR1 SEHNR and CDR2 FQNEAQ (reference sequence). Trimming cost V 0 bases and J 3 bases, with 6 bases left between them. The CDR3 region is CASSLAGDYEQYF. CDR3 DNA: TGTGCCAGCAGCTTAGCGGGAGACTACGAGCAGTACTTC. The variable domain in full, completed from reference TRBV7-9 and TRBJ2-7, reads DTGVSQNPRHKITKRGQNVTFRCDPISEHNRLYWYRQTLGQGPEFLTYFQNEAQLEKSRLLSDRFSAERPKGSFSTLEIQRTEQGDSAMYLCASSLAGDYEQYFGPGTRLTVT.

In its sample, this clone ranks as medium-sized. V is TRBV6-1 and J is TRBJ2-1, with D perhaps TRBD1 (5 bases). With 3 bases removed from V and 0 bases from J, the gap between germline ends came to 9 bases. This CDR3 has 15 amino acids. The germline V gene encodes CDR1 MNHNS and CDR2 SASEGT. Written as DNA, the CDR3 is TGTGCCAGCAGTGAGCAGGGCGGCTCCTACAATGAGCAGTTCTTC. Its translation is CASSEQGGSYNEQFF.

This chain uses TRBV6-5 with TRBJ1-3; 10 bases line up with TRBD1. V lost 6 bases and J lost 4; bases outside the gene matches: 6. This CDR3 has 15 residues. Germline CDR1 is MNHEY and CDR2 is SVGAGI. CDR3 coding DNA: TGTGCCAGCAGCCGAGGGACAGGGGCAGGAAACACCATATATTTT. This gives the protein CASSRGTGAGNTIYF.

This clone was seen only once. The chain couples TRBV30 to TRBJ2-3; unclear D gene. Germline V gives CDR1 GTSNPN, CDR2 SVGIG (reference sequence). The CDR3 is made up of 12 amino acids. V was trimmed by 0 bases and J by 6 bases, leaving 7 bases between them. The CDR3 bases are TGTGCCTGGAGTGTAATCATGGATACGCAGTATTTT. Amino acids: CAWSVIMDTQYF.